Shown below are 12 T cell receptor beta chains from a single sample sequenced in a study of T cell responses to AZD1222 COVID-19 vaccine. The data were produced by immunoSEQ multiplex PCR, yet TCRdb's version contains in-frame clones alone and is incomplete. The table has over 130,000 clones, 80% to 95% seen once. Sequencing was performed on peripheral blood, taken 28 days after the second AZD1222 dose. The receptors originated from an adult who received the AZD1222 COVID-19 vaccine.

In DNA form, the CDR3 reads TGTGCCAGTAGTTGGGGGGCGGCCACTGAAGCTTTCTTT. Translation: CASSWGAATEAFF. The chain combines TRBV19 with TRBJ1-1; TRBD1 might be the D (6 bases). In germline, CDR1 is LNHDA, CDR2 SQIVND (reference sequence). CDR3 length: 13 residues. Trimming cost V 5 bases and J 4 bases, with 11 bases left between them.

The CDR3 nucleotides read TGTGCCAGCAGTCTATCAAGGGAGCAGTACTTC. Its protein product is CASSLSREQYF. The chain employs TRBV7-2 and TRBJ2-7; unclear D gene. V was trimmed by 6 bases and J by 7 bases, leaving 10 bases between them. CDR3 length: 11 residues. The germline CDR1 and CDR2 sequences are SGHTA and FQGNSA. The whole variable domain, filled in from reference TRBV7-2 and TRBJ2-7, reads GAGVSQSPSNKVTEKGKDVELRCDPISGHTALYWYRQSLGQGLEFLIYFQGNSAPDKSGLPSDRFSAERTGGSVSTLTIQRTQQEDSAVYLCASSLSREQYFGPGTRLTVT.

The chain is built from TRBV23-1 and TRBJ1-2; D is perhaps TRBD1 (6 bases). TRBV23-1 is flagged as an ORF with uncertain function. The germline V and J ends were trimmed by 3 bases and 6 bases, with 14 bases remaining between them. CDR3 length equals 14 residues. CDR3 in amino acids: CASSHGGARHGYTF. The DNA for the CDR3 is TGCGCCAGCAGTCATGGGGGGGCGCGGCATGGCTACACCTTC.

V usage is TRBV2 and J usage is TRBJ2-7, with 10 bases identical to TRBD2. V lost 6 bases to trimming and J lost 7 bases; unmatched junction nucleotides: 9. The germline V gene has CDR1 SNHLY and CDR2 FYNNEI. The CDR3 runs to 14 residues. Written as DNA, the CDR3 is TGTGCCAGCAGAAGGGGACTAGCGATGGGGGAGCAGTACTTC. Its translation is CASRRGLAMGEQYF. The full variable domain, with the rest looked up from reference TRBV2 and TRBJ2-7, is EPEVTQTPSHQVTQMGQEVILRCVPISNHLYFYWYRQILGQKVEFLVSFYNNEISEKSEIFDDQFSVERPDGSNFTLKIRSTKLEDSAMYFCASRRGLAMGEQYFGPGTRLTVT.

The V and J genes are TRBV28 and TRBJ2-2; D not resolved. CDR1 and CDR2 from the germline V gene are MDHEN and SYDVKM. Trimming left V 3 bases short and J 1 base short, with 6 bases between. The CDR3 is made up of 14 amino acids. In DNA, the CDR3 is TGTGCCAGCAGTTTCGTCAAGAACACCGGGGAGCTGTTTTTT. Amino acid sequence: CASSFVKNTGELFF. Complete variable domain (other parts from reference TRBV28 and TRBJ2-2): DVKVTQSSRYLVKRTGEKVFLECVQDMDHENMFWYRQDPGLGLRLIYFSYDVKMKEKGDIPEGYSVSREKKERFSLILESASTNQTSMYLCASSFVKNTGELFFGEGSRLTVL.

On this clone itself: This CDR3 is also generated by other DNA sequences in the sample. V gene TRBV29-1 combines with J gene TRBJ2-2; D call uncertain. Trimming took off 4 bases at V and 1 base at J, with 4 bases between the two ends. The germline V gene encodes CDR1 SQVTM and CDR2 ANQGSEA. This CDR3 has 12 residues. The CDR3 coding sequence is TGCAGCGTTGGGCAGAACACCGGGGAGCTGTTTTTT. This translates into CSVGQNTGELFF.

The gene calls are TRBV5-3 and TRBJ2-5; a weak D match, TRBD1 (6 bases). TRBV5-3 is an ORF, and what it does is uncertain. The ends were cut back, 0 bases at V and 5 bases at J, with 14 bases in the middle. The CDR3 sequence is 15 residues long. The CDR3 coding sequence is TGTGCCAGAAGCTTGGTTTACCAGGGGCAGGAGACCCAGTACTTC. It yields the protein CARSLVYQGQETQYF.

The V call is TRBV29-1, the J call TRBJ1-6; TRBD1 matches at 8 bases. Per germline, CDR1 SQVTM and CDR2 ANQGSEA. J was trimmed by 2 bases and V by 4 bases; bases with no gene match: 4. This CDR3 contains 15 residues. CDR3 in amino acids: CSVAETGAYNSPLHF. The CDR3 nucleotides read TGCAGCGTTGCTGAGACAGGGGCCTATAATTCACCCCTCCACTTT.

V gene TRBV28 combines with J gene TRBJ1-5; 8 bases are a match to TRBD1. There are 15 residues in the CDR3. The germline V gene encodes CDR1 MDHEN and CDR2 SYDVKM. The trim removed 4 bases at V and 5 bases at J, leaving 7 bases unmatched. DNA for the CDR3: TGTGCCAGCAGTTACATACAGGGGGGAGATCAGCCCCAGCATTTT. Protein: CASSYIQGGDQPQHF.

V is TRBV9 and J is TRBJ1-2; maybe TRBD1 (6 bases). Trimming took off 3 bases at V and 2 bases at J, with 8 bases between the two ends. This CDR3 has 13 amino acids. Germline assignment: CDR1 SGDLS and CDR2 YYNGEE. The DNA of the CDR3 is TGTGCCAGCAGCGGAACAGGGAACTATGGCTACACCTTC. Translated: CASSGTGNYGYTF.

The chain employs TRBV29-1 and TRBJ2-5, with 7 bases fitting TRBD2. The CDR3 is 14 amino acids. From germline, CDR1 is SQVTM and CDR2 ANQGSEA. V shed 1 base, J shed 4 bases, and the junction held 6 bases outside the gene matches. CDR3 residues: CSVEAEGGVETQYF. The CDR3 DNA reads as TGCAGCGTTGAAGCCGAGGGAGGGGTAGAGACCCAGTACTTC. Full variable domain (rest looked up from reference TRBV29-1 and TRBJ2-5): SAVISQKPSRDICQRGTSLTIQCQVDSQVTMMFWYRQQPGQSLTLIATANQGSEATYESGFVIDKFPISRPNLTFSTLTVSNMSPEDSSIYLCSVEAEGGVETQYFGPGTRLLVL.

This chain links TRBV24-1 with TRBJ2-5, with 7 bases matching TRBD1. This CDR3 comprises 15 residues. V trimming: 7 bases; J trimming: 2 bases; junction bases outside the gene matches: 9. Germline values: CDR1 KGHDR, CDR2 SFDVKD. The CDR3 sequence is CATSDVRGSQETQYF. The CDR3 nucleotides read TGTGCCACCAGCGACGTCAGGGGGTCGCAAGAGACCCAGTACTTC.